The T cell receptor beta chain under discussion was sequenced for a study of OX40 agonist ivuxolimab in advanced cancers. The germline V gene has CDR1 SGHRS and CDR2 YFSETQ. This CDR3 contains 14 residues. V was cut by 1 base and J by 8 bases, with 12 bases left in between. Method: immunoSEQ multiplex PCR; TCRdb's copy keeps in-frame clones and lacks some. This table holds over 65,000 clones, less than 85% found once. It was autoimmune disease history or systemic immunosuppression that excluded patients. The chain employs TRBV5-1 and TRBJ1-4, with D possibly TRBD1 on 5 matching bases. The clonotype was recovered from an adult with an advanced solid tumor such as melanoma, head and neck, liver or kidney cancer. Sequencing used CD4+ or CD8+ T cells sorted from blood, obtained in a trial of the OX40 agonist ivuxolimab. CDR3 in DNA: TGCGCCAGCAGCTTGATGGGGGTCGGGGAAAAACTGTTTTTT. Amino acid sequence: CASSLMGVGEKLFF.